These 29 T cell receptor beta chains came from one sample sequenced in a study of blood T cell repertoires in COVID-19. Produced via immunoSEQ multiplex PCR; TCRdb's table is partial and in-frame only. There are roughly 290,000 clones in the sample; 75% to 95% occur only once, and 6.5% to 8% lies in the top ten. The sample consisted of peripheral blood. These receptors came from a woman aged 30 to 39 with COVID-19, enrolled during active disease.

Here the CDR3 reads CATSDFPGNYGYTF. CDR3 coding DNA: TGTGCCACCAGTGATTTTCCGGGAAACTATGGCTACACCTTC. This chain connects TRBV24-1 to TRBJ1-2; D gene ambiguous. V was trimmed by 1 base and J by 2 bases, leaving 7 bases between them. There are 14 residues in the CDR3. In germline, CDR1 is KGHDR, CDR2 SFDVKD.

The genes are TRBV6-1 and TRBJ1-2; a possible D gene is TRBD1 (6 bases). From germline, CDR1 is MNHNS and CDR2 SASEGT. This CDR3 has 16 amino acids. Trimming took off 2 bases at V and 5 bases at J, with 18 bases between the two ends. The CDR3 protein is CASSELRNRALYGYTF. The CDR3 DNA reads as TGTGCCAGCAGTGAATTAAGAAACAGGGCCCTTTATGGCTACACCTTC.

The chain recombines TRBV30 with TRBJ1-2; a possible D gene is TRBD1 (5 bases). The CDR3 extends over 12 amino acids. The V end was cut by 7 bases, the J end by 8 bases, with 17 bases between. The germline gives CDR1 GTSNPN, CDR2 SVGIG (reference sequence). The CDR3 coding sequence is TGTGCCTTTACGTCAGGGTACGAGGGCTACACCTTC. It yields the protein CAFTSGYEGYTF.

The genes are TRBV10-3 and TRBJ1-2, with D maybe TRBD1 (6 bases). This CDR3 has 16 amino acids. With 0 bases removed from V and 1 base from J, the gap between germline ends came to 12 bases. CDR1 ENHRY and CDR2 SYGVKD come from the germline V gene. Here the CDR3 reads CAISESGGRYNYGYTF. Here the CDR3 DNA reads TGTGCCATCAGTGAGTCCGGGGGGCGCTATAACTATGGCTACACCTTC.

The gene calls are TRBV10-3 and TRBJ2-5; 10 bases line up with TRBD2. With 2 bases clipped from V and 2 bases from J, the junction kept 2 bases outside the gene matches. Germline lookup yields CDR1 ENHRY and CDR2 SYGVKD. CDR3 length: 15 residues. CDR3 protein: CAISEGLAAQETQYF. The CDR3 nucleotides read TGTGCCATCAGTGAGGGACTAGCGGCACAAGAGACCCAGTACTTC.

In this sample, this clone turned up once. J is TRBJ2-7 and V is TRBV6-5, with 9 bases aligning to TRBD1. Germline trimming cut 6 bases from V and 3 bases from J; bases unmatched to any gene: 9. This CDR3 has 15 residues. Germline CDR1 reads MNHEY; CDR2 reads SVGAGI. The CDR3 DNA follows: TGTGCCAGCAGACACACAGGGGGCAACTTCTACGAGCAGTACTTC. It yields the protein CASRHTGGNFYEQYF.

The chain is built from TRBV27 and TRBJ1-2; TRBD1 matches at 11 bases. Losses at the gene ends were 4 bases for V and 6 bases for J; bases not matched to a gene: 4. The CDR3 runs 14 residues. CDR1 and CDR2 (germline): MNHEY, SMNVEV (reference sequence). The CDR3 protein is CASSSDRGLNGYTF. CDR3 in DNA: TGTGCCAGCAGTTCGGACAGGGGGCTTAATGGCTACACCTTC.

The V call is TRBV24-1, the J call TRBJ1-5, with a tentative D call TRBD1 (5 bases). The CDR3 totals 16 residues. The germline V gene has CDR1 KGHDR and CDR2 SFDVKD. V was cut by 3 bases and J by 6 bases, with 17 bases left in between. The CDR3 sequence is CATSDGGRGVSQPQHF. CDR3 bases: TGTGCCACCAGTGATGGGGGGAGGGGCGTCAGTCAGCCCCAGCATTTT.

This clone was picked up one time. This rearrangement joins TRBV3-1 (or the pseudogene TRBV3-2) to TRBJ1-2; D uncertain. The V gene's germline CDR1 is LGHDT and CDR2 YNNKEL (reference sequence). Trimming left V 3 bases short and J 6 bases short, with 11 bases between. The CDR3 extends over 13 amino acids. The CDR3 bases are TGTGCCAGCAGCCAGTTCCTGGAGGATGGCTACACCTTC. This sequence encodes CASSQFLEDGYTF.

The rearrangement joins TRBV11-2 to TRBJ2-3, with 8 nucleotides matching TRBD1. The CDR3 length is 16 residues. Trimming cost V 5 bases and J 9 bases; bases outside gene matches: 16. CDR1 is SGHAT and CDR2 is FQNNGV in the germline V gene. The CDR3 nucleotides are TGTGCCAGCAGCCCTAATTCCCCGGACAGGGCGTCCACGCAGTATTTT. Amino acids: CASSPNSPDRASTQYF.

This sequence joins TRBV2 and TRBJ2-5, with 7 bases fitting TRBD1. This CDR3 has 13 residues. Germline V gene data show CDR1 as SNHLY and CDR2 as FYNNEI. V trimming: 5 bases; J trimming: 5 bases; junction bases outside the gene matches: 5. In DNA form, the CDR3 reads TGTGCCAGCAGTTACAGGGGCGAGGAGACCCAGTACTTC. Amino acids: CASSYRGEETQYF.

The J gene is TRBJ2-3, the V gene TRBV11-3, with 14 bases lining up with TRBD2. The junction had 6 bases not matched to a gene; V was cut back by 5 bases and J by 5 bases. The germline V gene encodes CDR1 SGHNT and CDR2 YENEEA. This CDR3 has 16 residues. The CDR3 region is CASSRGLAGEGDTQYF. In DNA, the CDR3 is TGTGCCAGCAGCCGGGGACTAGCGGGAGAGGGAGATACGCAGTATTTT.

This rearrangement joins TRBV6-1 to TRBJ2-1, with TRBD2 matching 12 bases. V lost 3 bases to trimming and J lost 12 bases; unmatched junction nucleotides: 12. This CDR3 has 16 residues. The V gene's germline CDR1 is MNHNS and CDR2 SASEGT. The CDR3 region has the DNA TGTGCCAGCAGTGATCGGCTAGCGGGAGGGTGGGTTGTGCAGTTCTTC. Its translation: CASSDRLAGGWVVQFF.

This clone came up once. The J gene is TRBJ2-2, the V gene TRBV18, with 8 positions matching TRBD1. This CDR3 comprises 17 residues. The germline gives CDR1 KGHSH, CDR2 LQKENI. Trimming at V came to 4 bases and at J to 4 bases, leaving 11 bases not matched to a gene. CDR3 sequence: CASSQTSGTGGTGELFF. As DNA, the CDR3 is TGTGCCAGCTCACAGACCTCAGGGACAGGAGGCACCGGGGAGCTGTTTTTT.

The genes are TRBV21-1 and TRBJ2-3; the DNA was not compared with TRBD2, the D call given in the table. TRBV21-1 is listed as a pseudogene. The CDR3 runs to 16 residues. The CDR3 DNA is TGTGCCAGCAGCAAAATGAACATACTAAGCACAGATACGCAGTATTTT. This encodes CASSKMNILSTDTQYF.

This rearrangement joins TRBV6-2 or TRBV6-3 to TRBJ2-7, with a weak D call TRBD2 (5 bases). Germline values: CDR1 MNHEY, CDR2 SVGEGT. The CDR3 totals 16 residues. Trimming took off 0 bases at V and 7 bases at J, with 19 bases between the two ends. CDR3 nucleotides: TGTGCCAGCAGTTACTCGTCAAGGCTAGCAGGCAAAGAGCAGTACTTC. Amino acids: CASSYSSRLAGKEQYF.

This chain uses TRBV29-1 with TRBJ2-1; 8 bases agree with TRBD2. J gave up 3 bases and V 6 bases, and 16 bases lay outside the gene matches. CDR1 and CDR2 from the germline V gene are SQVTM and ANQGSEA. The CDR3 consists of 17 residues. The CDR3, as DNA: TGCAGCGTCAAACGTAATGAAGCGGGAGACGTCTACAATGAGCAGTTCTTC. This sequence encodes CSVKRNEAGDVYNEQFF.

The V gene is TRBV2, the J gene TRBJ1-4; unclear D gene. CDR3 size: 12 residues. Germline-derived CDR1 and CDR2 are SNHLY and FYNNEI. Deletions cut 7 bases from V and 8 bases from J, with 11 bases between. CDR3 sequence (DNA): TGTGCCAGCACCTCCATCGGGGAAAAACTGTTTTTT. This gives the protein CASTSIGEKLFF.

The gene calls are TRBV28 and TRBJ2-1; 9 nucleotides line up with TRBD2. Unmatched junction bases numbered 6, after V lost 4 bases and J lost 8 bases. The CDR3 is 14 residues long. Germline assignment: CDR1 MDHEN and CDR2 SYDVKM. The CDR3, as DNA: TGTGCCAGCAGTTCAGCGGGAGGACTGGATGAGCAGTTCTTC. The encoded protein is CASSSAGGLDEQFF.

This chain connects TRBV30 to TRBJ1-5; D remains unclear. Germline V lookup: CDR1 GTSNPN, CDR2 SVGIG (reference sequence). The CDR3 spans 13 residues. Trimming left V 2 bases short and J 0 bases short, with 5 bases between. CDR3 nucleotide sequence: TGTGCCTGGAGTTTAAATAGCAATCAGCCCCAGCATTTT. This translates into CAWSLNSNQPQHF.

This sequence joins TRBV9 and TRBJ2-1, with 8 bases identical to TRBD2. The CDR3 loop spans 15 amino acids. V was pared by 6 bases and J by 5 bases, with 10 bases of the junction left unmatched. CDR1 is SGDLS, CDR2 YYNGEE, per germline. CDR3 nucleotides: TGTGCCAGCACCTTTAGCGGGGTGACAAACAATGAGCAGTTCTTC. The encoded protein is CASTFSGVTNNEQFF.

V gene TRBV5-1 combines with J gene TRBJ2-1, with 15 nucleotides matching TRBD2. Trimming removed 4 bases from V and 6 bases from J; junction bases left unmatched: 8. CDR1 is SGHRS, CDR2 YFSETQ, per germline. The CDR3 extends over 17 amino acids. The CDR3 protein is CASSPIVGLAGGNEQFF. The CDR3 region has the DNA TGCGCCAGCAGCCCAATAGTGGGACTAGCGGGGGGCAATGAGCAGTTCTTC.

The chain joins TRBV18 to TRBJ2-3, with 8 bases aligning to TRBD2. Per the germline V gene, CDR1 is KGHSH and CDR2 is LQKENI. The CDR3 runs 15 residues. Trimming at V came to 5 bases and at J to 0 bases, leaving 4 bases not matched to a gene. CDR3 sequence (DNA): TGTGCCAGCTCATCCCGGACTAGCAGCACAGATACGCAGTATTTT. It codes for CASSSRTSSTDTQYF.

V is TRBV28 and J is TRBJ2-7; weak D call: TRBD2 (5 bases). The CDR3 loop spans 13 amino acids. Germline CDR1 MDHEN, CDR2 SYDVKM. Trimming took 7 bases from V and 1 from J, leaving 11 bases between them. In nucleotides, the CDR3 is TGTGCCAGCACCTCCGGGGATTCCTACGAGCAGTACTTC. It specifies CASTSGDSYEQYF.

V and J are TRBV2 and TRBJ2-7; 7 bases fit TRBD1. CDR3 size: 14 residues. Germline CDR1 reads SNHLY; CDR2 reads FYNNEI. V trimming: 2 bases; J trimming: 2 bases; junction bases outside the gene matches: 3. CDR3 in DNA: TGTGCCAGCAGTGAACGAGGGGGCCCCTACGAGCAGTACTTC. As protein: CASSERGGPYEQYF. Supplemented by reference TRBV2 and TRBJ2-7, the full variable domain reads EPEVTQTPSHQVTQMGQEVILRCVPISNHLYFYWYRQILGQKVEFLVSFYNNEISEKSEIFDDQFSVERPDGSNFTLKIRSTKLEDSAMYFCASSERGGPYEQYFGPGTRLTVT.

The chain employs TRBV6-5 and TRBJ1-6; D is uncertain. Trimming pared 2 bases from V and 9 bases from J, leaving 11 bases between. The CDR3 spans 14 residues. Germline CDR1 reads MNHEY; CDR2 reads SVGAGI. CDR3 DNA: TGTGCCAGCAGTTACCGAGGGTACAGTTCACCCCTCCACTTT. Translation: CASSYRGYSSPLHF.

J is TRBJ2-7 and V is TRBV6-2 or TRBV6-3; possible D gene TRBD2, 6 bases. Trimming shortened V by 3 bases and J by 7 bases, and 19 bases separated the two germline ends. This CDR3 has 15 residues. The germline gives CDR1 MNHEY, CDR2 SVGEGT. CDR3 region: CASSYYGGEGREQYF. In nucleotides, the CDR3 is TGTGCCAGCAGTTATTACGGGGGTGAGGGTCGGGAGCAGTACTTC.

The rearrangement joins TRBV7-9 to TRBJ1-4, with 10 bases identical to TRBD1. Germline trimming cut 1 base from V and 12 bases from J; bases unmatched to any gene: 5. Germline CDR1 reads SEHNR; CDR2 reads FQNEAQ (reference sequence). The CDR3 is 14 amino acids. The CDR3 DNA reads TGTGCCAGCAGCTTAGGGACAGGGGGACGGGAACTGTTTTTT. It yields the protein CASSLGTGGRELFF.

The genes are TRBV6-5 and TRBJ1-2; perhaps TRBD1 as D (5 bases). Between the trimmed V and J ends, which lost 2 bases and 7 bases, there was a span of 11 bases. The CDR3 loop spans 13 amino acids. CDR1 is MNHEY and CDR2 is SVGAGI in the germline V gene. The CDR3 is CASSYGAVRGYTF. The CDR3 DNA sequence: TGTGCCAGCAGTTACGGGGCAGTCCGTGGCTACACCTTC.